This TCR beta chain was identified in a study of cytomegalovirus exposure and HLA in healthy donors. The table came from immunoSEQ multiplex PCR; TCRdb's copy has only in-frame clones and leaves some out. The repertoire consists of some 330,000 clones, with approximately 90% occurring once and the leading ten covering under 0.85%. From germline, CDR1 is SGHRS and CDR2 YFSETQ. The V gene end was trimmed by 2 bases and the J gene end by 4 bases; junction bases not matched to a gene: 7. The CDR3 is 16 residues long. Of note for this clone: Its antigen is undetermined.

Study findings and constraints: A later analysis found first-cohort TCR clusters tended to co-occur in the 110 or so validation repertoires. Associated with cytomegalovirus, according to the listing, were 150 to 200 TCR beta chains.

V usage is TRBV5-1 and J usage is TRBJ1-2, with 11 bases identical to TRBD1. The clonotype originates from a woman between 18 and 30 years old in good health and CMV-seronegative. Sequencing was performed on PBMCs. CDR3 coding DNA: TGCGCCAGCAGCTTAGGACAGGGGGCAATCCCCTATGGCTACACCTTC. It codes for CASSLGQGAIPYGYTF.